Listed here are 26 T cell receptor beta chains from one sample, sequenced in a study of shared clonotypes between healthy human individuals. Only CD45RO-negative cells positively selected for CCR7 counted as naive CD8 cells, so terminally differentiated effector memory CD45RA+ cells were excluded. Profiled with immunoSEQ multiplex PCR; TCRdb holds only in-frame clones, not every one. The sample has over 2 million clones; roughly 95% are singletons. Sequenced material: naive CD8+ T cells sorted from blood. Receptors originate from a man aged 18 to 30 in good health.

Here the CDR3 reads CASSPEILEMPYEQYF. As DNA, the CDR3 is TGTGCCAGCAGCCCAGAAATCTTAGAGATGCCCTACGAGCAGTACTTC. The V gene is TRBV11-2, the J gene TRBJ2-7; D gene unclear. The CDR3 consists of 16 residues. Between the trimmed V and J ends, which lost 5 bases and 2 bases, there was a span of 19 bases. CDR1 and CDR2 from the germline V gene are SGHAT and FQNNGV.

This clone came up once. The V call is TRBV4-3, the J call TRBJ2-3, with 11 bases matching TRBD2. V gave up 4 bases and J gave up 2 bases; unmatched junction bases: 5. Looked up from germline, CDR1 is LGHNA and CDR2 is YSLEER. The CDR3 covers 16 residues. DNA for the CDR3: TGCGCCAGCAGCCTAGGGACTAGCGGAATCACAGATACGCAGTATTTT. Amino acids: CASSLGTSGITDTQYF.

V and J are TRBV28 and TRBJ2-3; D is unresolved. The CDR3 spans 15 residues. V dropped 3 bases and J dropped 2 bases, with 12 bases sitting between them. Germline V lookup: CDR1 MDHEN, CDR2 SYDVKM. The CDR3 here is CASSFETLNTDTQYF. CDR3 nucleotides: TGTGCCAGCAGTTTTGAGACGCTAAACACAGATACGCAGTATTTT.

The V call is TRBV7-9, the J call TRBJ2-1; 13 bases are shared with TRBD2. J gave up 0 bases and V 4 bases, and 3 bases lay outside the gene matches. The CDR3 contains 17 residues. Germline CDR1 is SEHNR and CDR2 is FQNEAQ (reference sequence). The CDR3 sequence: CASSSGTSGISYNEQFF. The DNA for the CDR3 is TGTGCCAGCAGCTCCGGGACTAGCGGGATCTCCTACAATGAGCAGTTCTTC.

On this clone: It may be a read error: a sequence one base away is much more abundant. Other nucleotide sequences from this sample produce the same CDR3. The gene calls are TRBV25-1 and TRBJ1-1; D is perhaps TRBD1 (6 bases). Trimming removed 6 bases at V and 2 bases at J, with 10 bases between. The CDR3 has 13 residues. Germline V gives CDR1 MGHDK, CDR2 SYGVNS. The CDR3 is CASRVGGNTEAFF. The CDR3 nucleotides are TGTGCCAGCAGAGTAGGGGGAAACACTGAAGCTTTCTTT. Supplemented by reference TRBV25-1 and TRBJ1-1, the full variable domain reads EADIYQTPRYLVIGTGKKITLECSQTMGHDKMYWYQQDPGMELHLIHYSYGVNSTEKGDLSSESTVSRIRTEHFPLTLESARPSHTSQYLCASRVGGNTEAFFGQGTRLTVV.

The CDR3 sequence is CASRTTVERQSNEQYF. Written as DNA, the CDR3 is TGTGCCAGCAGGACCACTGTAGAACGACAGAGCAACGAGCAGTACTTC. The chain joins TRBV28 to TRBJ2-7; a weak D match, TRBD1 (5 bases). This CDR3 comprises 16 residues. Germline CDR1 MDHEN, CDR2 SYDVKM. V was trimmed by 6 bases and J by 5 bases, leaving 23 bases between them. Supplemented by reference TRBV28 and TRBJ2-7, the full variable domain reads DVKVTQSSRYLVKRTGEKVFLECVQDMDHENMFWYRQDPGLGLRLIYFSYDVKMKEKGDIPEGYSVSREKKERFSLILESASTNQTSMYLCASRTTVERQSNEQYFGPGTRLTVT.

The chain has TRBV7-9 and TRBJ1-1; a possible D gene is TRBD1 (6 bases). This CDR3 has 15 amino acids. Trimming stripped 4 bases from V and 0 bases from J, with 12 bases between. Germline-derived CDR1 and CDR2 are SEHNR and FQNEAQ (reference sequence). CDR3 sequence reads: CASSYTDSLNTEAFF. For the CDR3, the DNA is TGTGCCAGCAGCTATACGGACAGTCTGAACACTGAAGCTTTCTTT. The full variable domain, with the rest looked up from reference TRBV7-9 and TRBJ1-1, is DTGVSQNPRHKITKRGQNVTFRCDPISEHNRLYWYRQTLGQGPEFLTYFQNEAQLEKSRLLSDRFSAERPKGSFSTLEIQRTEQGDSAMYLCASSYTDSLNTEAFFGQGTRLTVV.

The chain links TRBV10-1 to TRBJ2-2; TRBD2 agrees at 7 bases. V lost 6 bases to trimming and J lost 6 bases; unmatched junction nucleotides: 4. Germline V CDR1 and CDR2: WNHNN, SYGVQD (reference sequence). The CDR3 extends over 13 amino acids. In nucleotides, the CDR3 is TGCGCCAGCAGCGAACTAGCGTCCGGGGAGCTGTTTTTT. It is translated as CASSELASGELFF.

The chain is built from TRBV29-1 and TRBJ1-2; a possible D gene is TRBD1 (6 bases). The length of the CDR3 is 12 residues. CDR1 SQVTM and CDR2 ANQGSEA come from the germline V gene. V shed 4 bases and J shed 4 bases, with 10 bases lying between them. The CDR3 region has the DNA TGCAGCGTTGTCGGGGACACCTATGGCTACACCTTC. As protein: CSVVGDTYGYTF.

V gene TRBV29-1 combines with J gene TRBJ2-3, with D unresolved. Germline V CDR1 and CDR2: SQVTM, ANQGSEA. CDR3 length: 10 residues. Trimming pared 6 bases from V and 6 bases from J, leaving 7 bases between. As DNA, the CDR3 is TGCAGCGTCATGGTTGATACGCAGTATTTT. Protein product: CSVMVDTQYF.

The chain has TRBV5-1 and TRBJ2-7; 7 bases map to TRBD1. The CDR3 consists of 13 residues. Per the germline V gene, CDR1 is SGHRS and CDR2 is YFSETQ. V lost 7 bases, J lost 4 bases, and 8 bases stayed unmatched. The CDR3 bases are TGCGCCAGCGGGTCGGGACAGCAATACGAGCAGTACTTC. Translated: CASGSGQQYEQYF.

This clone was observed a few times. V usage is TRBV7-2 and J usage is TRBJ2-4, with 9 bases matching TRBD2. This CDR3 is built from 16 residues. The germline gives CDR1 SGHTA, CDR2 FQGNSA. J gave up 0 bases and V 4 bases, and 4 bases lay outside the gene matches. Here the CDR3 reads CASSWGLALAKNIQYF. The CDR3 DNA reads TGTGCCAGCAGCTGGGGACTAGCCCTAGCCAAAAACATTCAGTACTTC.

This clone was seen only once. V and J are TRBV4-2 and TRBJ1-1, with D perhaps TRBD1 (5 bases). The CDR3 runs to 13 residues. CDR1 is LGHNA, CDR2 YNFKEQ, per germline. V lost 2 bases to trimming and J lost 3 bases, with 7 bases between them. For the CDR3, the DNA is TGTGCCAGCAGCCAACAGGGTTACACTGAAGCTTTCTTT. It specifies CASSQQGYTEAFF.

The V and J genes are TRBV6-6 and TRBJ1-1, with D possibly TRBD1 on 5 matching bases. The CDR3 length is 11 residues. V lost 10 bases, J lost 8 bases, and 14 bases lay in between. Per germline, CDR1 MNHNY and CDR2 SVGAGI (reference sequence). In DNA, the CDR3 is TGTGCCATTTCAAGACAGAGCGAAGCTTTCTTT. This codes for CAISRQSEAFF.

Concerning this clone: The sample carries other DNA sequences with the same CDR3. The chain links TRBV4-3 to TRBJ2-7; D may correspond to TRBD1 or TRBD2 (6 bases each). Trimming cost V 1 base and J 1 base, with 8 bases left between them. This CDR3 has 14 amino acids. Germline CDR1 and CDR2: LGHNA and YSLEER. The CDR3 coding sequence is TGCGCCAGCAGCCAAGTAGGGGGGTCCTACGAGCAGTACTTC. Translation: CASSQVGGSYEQYF.

The chain carries TRBV10-2 and TRBJ2-7; no clear D gene. CDR3 size: 14 residues. Germline CDR1 reads WSHSY; CDR2 reads SAAADI. V dropped 8 bases and J dropped 0 bases, with 14 bases sitting between them. Written as DNA, the CDR3 is TGCGCCAGCGTTGACCTGGACCTCTCCTACGAGCAGTACTTC. This encodes CASVDLDLSYEQYF.

The gene calls are TRBV15 and TRBJ1-1; a possible D gene is TRBD1 (5 bases). Germline CDR1 and CDR2: LNHNV and YYDKDF (reference sequence). The V end lost 8 bases, the J end lost 4 bases, and 14 bases lay between the germline ends. This CDR3 comprises 13 residues. For the CDR3, the DNA is TGTGCCACCGGGGCCTCTGGGTCCACTGAAGCTTTCTTT. Protein: CATGASGSTEAFF.

The chain employs TRBV15 and TRBJ2-7, with D possibly TRBD2 on 5 matching bases. Germline loops: CDR1 LNHNV, CDR2 YYDKDF (reference sequence). The CDR3 is 13 amino acids. The V end lost 8 bases, the J end lost 2 bases, and 13 bases lay between the germline ends. The CDR3 protein is CATGPGLAYEQYF. CDR3 DNA: TGTGCCACCGGACCAGGACTGGCCTACGAGCAGTACTTC.

This clone was counted a single time. This chain links TRBV13 with TRBJ2-4; D is unclear. V was shortened by 5 bases and J by 0 bases, with 11 bases between the two germline ends. Germline loops: CDR1 PRHDT, CDR2 FYEKMQ (reference sequence). CDR3 length: 15 residues. In DNA, the CDR3 is TGTGCCAGCAGCCTCCACACTACAGCCAAAAACATTCAGTACTTC. This gives the protein CASSLHTTAKNIQYF.

J is TRBJ1-1 and V is TRBV6-5; TRBD1 matches at 7 bases. Germline assignment: CDR1 MNHEY and CDR2 SVGAGI. Losses at the gene ends were 6 bases for V and 0 bases for J; bases not matched to a gene: 7. The CDR3 contains 15 residues. CDR3 coding DNA: TGTGCCAGCAGGGGACGGGACAGCCTGAACACTGAAGCTTTCTTT. It translates to CASRGRDSLNTEAFF.

The chain is built from TRBV7-9 and TRBJ1-2, with TRBD1 as a possible D gene (6 bases). Germline V CDR1 and CDR2: SEHNR, FQNEAQ (reference sequence). The CDR3 spans 14 residues. V was clipped by 1 base and J by 6 bases, with 12 bases between them. CDR3 in DNA: TGTGCCAGCAGCTTAGTCGGGGGCTATGATGGCTACACCTTC. It encodes CASSLVGGYDGYTF. Supplemented by reference TRBV7-9 and TRBJ1-2, the full variable domain reads DTGVSQNPRHKITKRGQNVTFRCDPISEHNRLYWYRQTLGQGPEFLTYFQNEAQLEKSRLLSDRFSAERPKGSFSTLEIQRTEQGDSAMYLCASSLVGGYDGYTFGSGTRLTVV.

This chain links TRBV7-2 with TRBJ1-6, with D possibly matching TRBD1 (5 bases). From germline, CDR1 is SGHTA and CDR2 FQGNSA. The CDR3 consists of 13 residues. The V and J ends lost 0 bases and 10 bases respectively, with 7 bases between them. CDR3 in amino acids: CASSLAGGSPLHF. DNA for the CDR3: TGTGCCAGCAGCTTAGCGGGGGGGTCACCCCTCCACTTT.

Notes on this clone: Other DNA sequences of this sample code for an identical CDR3. This chain uses TRBV7-9 with TRBJ2-7; perhaps D is TRBD1 or TRBD2 (5 bases each). The V gene's germline CDR1 is SEHNR and CDR2 FQNEAQ (reference sequence). This CDR3 region has 12 residues. V was clipped by 3 bases and J by 7 bases, with 10 bases between them. CDR3 loop: CASSLGPGEQYF. CDR3 coding DNA: TGTGCCAGCAGCTTGGGACCTGGGGAGCAGTACTTC. Using reference TRBV7-9 and TRBJ2-7 for the parts outside the CDR3, the full variable domain is DTGVSQNPRHKITKRGQNVTFRCDPISEHNRLYWYRQTLGQGPEFLTYFQNEAQLEKSRLLSDRFSAERPKGSFSTLEIQRTEQGDSAMYLCASSLGPGEQYFGPGTRLTVT.

Comment on this clone: The conserved closing phenylalanine or tryptophan is absent in this CDR3, likely reflecting a read error. The limits of the CDR3 on the DNA are not certain, so only TCRdb's listed CDR3 is given. This chain connects TRBV1 to TRBJ2-7; TRBD1 reflects the table's D call only, with no check against the DNA. TRBV1 is a pseudogene. The length of the CDR3 is 12 amino acids, counting both ends. The CDR3 protein is CTSSQAQGQGAP.

A word on this clone: This specimen includes other DNA sequences encoding the same CDR3. V and J are TRBV4-3 and TRBJ2-2; D call uncertain. Trimming removed 0 bases from V and 7 bases from J, with 6 bases in between. The CDR3 is 13 amino acids. Germline CDR1 reads LGHNA; CDR2 reads YSLEER. CDR3 region: CASSQDSGGELFF. The CDR3, as DNA: TGCGCCAGCAGCCAAGATTCGGGCGGGGAGCTGTTTTTT.

Only one count was recorded for this clone. This sequence joins TRBV2 and TRBJ2-3; D uncertain. This CDR3 is 13 amino acids long. V lost 3 bases to trimming and J lost 6 bases, with 10 bases between them. Germline CDR1 SNHLY, CDR2 FYNNEI. CDR3 DNA: TGTGCCAGCAGTGACGACCCGTTTGATACGCAGTATTTT. It is translated as CASSDDPFDTQYF.